This T cell receptor (beta chain) emerged from a study of CD8 T cells in ankylosing spondylitis (dated by TCRdb to between 2016 and 2019). Looking at the study overall: The study profiled T cell receptor beta repertoires in healthy donors and ankylosing spondylitis patients to find disease-linked TCR variants. In total, the full study cohort was made up of about 110 healthy donors and about two dozen ankylosing spondylitis patients. Peripheral blood samples were taken, and synovial fluid was additionally collected from ankylosing spondylitis patients. What the research found in general, with its limitations: The disease-linked clones had a CD8+ phenotype and were found at relatively low frequencies in peripheral blood. Blood from ankylosing spondylitis patients appeared to be characterized by a TCR beta motif composed of several highly homologous amino acid variants. The disease-linked clones were reported as significantly enriched in matched synovial fluid samples from ankylosing spondylitis patients. Some motif variants were previously reported in synovial fluid and blood of reactive arthritis patients, suggesting common disease-initiation mechanisms.

Spanning cysteine to phenylalanine, the CDR3 consists of 14 amino acids. The retained sequence is limited to the CDR3, 42 bases, with the frame set at the first base. Looking up the germline V gene yields CDR1 SGHRS and CDR2 YFSETQ. V gives up 1 base and J gives up 3 bases, and the segment between their germline ends measures 10 bases. The instrument given in TCRdb is Illumina HiSeq 2500. Quantitative 5'-RACE with molecular barcodes was the method used to prepare the TCR beta libraries. Concerning the study's data processing: A new computational method, built on a probabilistic model of VDJ rearrangement, was used to identify disease-linked TCR variants. The public reads were run again by TCRdb, first through fastp at Q25 and then through MiXCR, and only productive beta chains were kept. Under each unique CDR3 protein, matching rows form one entry showing the most common genes and DNA. In this record, the V and J calls reflect TCRdb's handling and not the investigators' own analysis. Recorded for this sample are fewer than 550,000 distinct CDR3 sequences; under 5.5% of them occurred a single time. The top ten constitute 3.5% of the sample.

This clonotype was counted many times. The specificity of this receptor is unknown. Base quality data are lacking; no much larger clone is found one base away. The V and J genes are TRBV5-1 and TRBJ1-1, and perhaps TRBD1 as D gene, on 6 matching bases. The origin of this receptor is a male donor with ankylosing spondylitis. The specimen was blood, either unsorted or a sorted T cell fraction (not recorded which). DNA sequence: TGCGCCAGCAGCTTGTCAGGGGTCGACACTGAAGCTTTCTTT. Its translation is CASSLSGVDTEAFF.